Listed below are T cell receptor beta chains from one sample, sequenced in a study of shared clonotypes between healthy human individuals. Here immunoSEQ multiplex PCR was the method, and the copy in TCRdb shows in-frame clones only, minus some. The sample records over a million clones, 97% to 99% being singletons. Input material: naive CD4+ T cells sorted from blood. These TCRs come from a man aged 30-40 years in good health. The CDR3 runs from the conserved cysteine through the conserved F or W. A D gene is named only where the DNA matches it firmly. Where a row states a size, it is once, few, many or the class of an expanded clone; other rows omit it.

J gene | clone size | D gene | V gene | CDR3 DNA | CDR3 protein
TRBJ2-2 | - | - | TRBV19 | TGTGCCAGTAGTATCCCTCTCCACACCGGGGAGCTGTTTTTT | CASSIPLHTGELFF
TRBJ2-5 | - | - | TRBV5-4 | TGTGCCAGCACCCCCCGGCCAGAGTACCAAGAGACCCAGTACTTC | CASTPRPEYQETQYF
TRBJ1-2 | - | - | TRBV5-1 | TGCGCCAGCAGCCTCAGAGATGGCTATGGCTACACCTTC | CASSLRDGYGYTF
TRBJ2-3 | once | - | TRBV9 | TGTGCCAGCAGCGGAGCCCCGGGCACAGATACGCAGTATTTT | CASSGAPGTDTQYF
TRBJ2-7 | - | TRBD1 | TRBV7-2 | TGTGCCAGCAGCTTAAATCAGGGGGAACCCTACGAGCAGTACTTC | CASSLNQGEPYEQYF
TRBJ2-5 | - | - | TRBV5-1 | TGCGCCAGCCGACAGCAACAAGAGACCCAGTACTTC | CASRQQQETQYF
TRBJ2-5 | - | - | TRBV6-5 | TGTGCCAGCAGTTACCGGGGCAGGGTAGAGACCCAGTACTTC | CASSYRGRVETQYF
TRBJ1-2 | - | TRBD1 | TRBV7-2 | TGTGCCAGCAGCTCCCGAAGGGACAGGAGCAATTTTAACTATGGCTACACCTTC | CASSSRRDRSNFNYGYTF
TRBJ1-1 | - | TRBD1 | TRBV29-1 | TGCAGCACAAAGACAGGGGTGAACACTGAAGCTTTCTTT | CSTKTGVNTEAFF
TRBJ1-1 | - | - | TRBV18 | TGTGCCAGCTCACCACTACAGGGCAACACTGAAGCTTTCTTT | CASSPLQGNTEAFF